This TCR beta chain is drawn from a study of OX40 agonist ivuxolimab in advanced cancers. Study overall: Every 2 weeks, ivuxolimab was infused into the patients intravenously at between 0.01 and 10 mg/kg. Study-wide results and caveats: Partial responders treated at 0.1-3.0 mg/kg exhibited clonal expansion among the lowest measured.

A history of autoimmune disease or systemic immunosuppression excluded patients. V lost 5 bases, J lost 2 bases, and 7 bases stayed unmatched. The CDR3 runs to 15 residues. Per the germline V gene, CDR1 is SEHNR and CDR2 is FQNEAQ (reference sequence). Points on this clone: The antigen remains unidentified.

The data were produced by immunoSEQ multiplex PCR, yet TCRdb's version contains in-frame clones alone and is incomplete. The sample holds about 26,000 clones, 83% seen once. Material: CD4+ or CD8+ T cells sorted from blood, obtained in a trial of the OX40 agonist ivuxolimab. This chain joins TRBV7-9 and TRBJ1-1; TRBD1 matches at 8 bases. The source is an adult with an advanced solid tumor such as melanoma, head and neck, liver or kidney cancer. CDR3 sequence: CASSPQGALNTEAFF. DNA for the CDR3: TGTGCCAGCAGCCCCCAGGGGGCCCTCAACACTGAAGCTTTCTTT.